This T cell receptor beta chain originates from a study of cytomegalovirus exposure and HLA in healthy donors. Assay used: immunoSEQ multiplex PCR; TCRdb lists only in-frame clones, some missing. The sample yields 120,000 or so clones, about 88% seen once. This CDR3 contains 14 residues. The germline gives CDR1 PRHDT, CDR2 FYEKMQ (reference sequence). The V end lost 0 bases, the J end lost 4 bases, and 6 bases lay between the germline ends. The chain uses TRBV13 and TRBJ2-2; D possibly corresponds to TRBD1 (6 bases). This TCR derives from a man aged 25-45 years in good health and CMV-seronegative. Material for sequencing was PBMCs. The CDR3 bases are TGTGCCAGCAGCTTAGGGGACAGCACCGGGGAGCTGTTTTTT. Its translation is CASSLGDSTGELFF.